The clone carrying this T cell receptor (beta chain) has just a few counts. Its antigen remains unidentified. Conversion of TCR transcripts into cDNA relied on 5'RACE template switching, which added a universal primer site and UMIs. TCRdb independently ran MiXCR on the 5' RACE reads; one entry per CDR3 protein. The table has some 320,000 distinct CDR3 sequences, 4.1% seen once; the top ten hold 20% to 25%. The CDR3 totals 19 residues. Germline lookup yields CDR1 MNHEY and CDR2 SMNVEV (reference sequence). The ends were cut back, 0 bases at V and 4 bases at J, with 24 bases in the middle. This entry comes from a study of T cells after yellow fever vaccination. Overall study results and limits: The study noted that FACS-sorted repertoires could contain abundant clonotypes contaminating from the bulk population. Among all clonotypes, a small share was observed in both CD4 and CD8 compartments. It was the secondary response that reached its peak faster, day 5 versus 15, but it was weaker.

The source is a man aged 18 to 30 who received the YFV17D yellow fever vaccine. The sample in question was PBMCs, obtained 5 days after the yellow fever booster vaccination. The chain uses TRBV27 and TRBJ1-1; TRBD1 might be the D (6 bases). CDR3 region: CASSLSRWRGEVWGTEAFF. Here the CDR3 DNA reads TGTGCCAGCAGTTTATCGAGGTGGAGGGGGGAGGTTTGGGGCACTGAAGCTTTCTTT.